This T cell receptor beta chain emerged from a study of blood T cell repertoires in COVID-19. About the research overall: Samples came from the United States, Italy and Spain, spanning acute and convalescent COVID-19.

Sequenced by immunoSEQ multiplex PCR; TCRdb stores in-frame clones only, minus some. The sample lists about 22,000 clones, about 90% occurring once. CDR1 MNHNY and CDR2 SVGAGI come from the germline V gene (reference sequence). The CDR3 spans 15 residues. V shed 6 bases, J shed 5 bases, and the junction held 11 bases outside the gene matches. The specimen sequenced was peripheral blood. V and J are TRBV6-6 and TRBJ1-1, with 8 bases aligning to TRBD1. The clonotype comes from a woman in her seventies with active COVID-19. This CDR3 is CASRQRWTGRTEAFF. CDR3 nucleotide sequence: TGTGCCAGCAGACAACGCTGGACAGGGCGGACTGAAGCTTTCTTT.